The 5 T cell receptor beta chains given below trace back to one sample, sequenced in a study of blood T cell repertoires in COVID-19. The method was immunoSEQ multiplex PCR; TCRdb's version includes in-frame clones alone and lacks a portion of them. The top ten clones hold roughly 1.6% of a sample with about 260,000 clones, 80% to 90% of them seen once. Specimen: peripheral blood. Receptors originate from a woman in her forties who had recovered from COVID-19.

The chain uses TRBV6-5 and TRBJ1-2; D gene unclear. V lost 6 bases, J lost 4 bases, and 15 bases lay in between. The V gene's germline CDR1 is MNHEY and CDR2 SVGAGI. The CDR3 loop spans 14 amino acids. CDR3 bases: TGTGCCAGCAGAGATTGGTACAGCACCTATGGCTACACCTTC. Translation: CASRDWYSTYGYTF.

V usage is TRBV19 and J usage is TRBJ2-7; possibly TRBD2 for D (6 bases). This CDR3 is built from 14 residues. The germline V gene encodes CDR1 LNHDA and CDR2 SQIVND (reference sequence). V shed 1 base and J shed 2 bases, with 9 bases lying between them. CDR3 in DNA: TGTGCCAGTAGTATAGGCGCGGGGACCTACGAGCAGTACTTC. Protein sequence: CASSIGAGTYEQYF.

The rearrangement joins TRBV7-2 to TRBJ2-2, with D perhaps TRBD1 (6 bases). V gave up 2 bases and J gave up 6 bases, with 13 bases separating them. Germline CDR1 and CDR2: SGHTA and FQGNSA. There are 15 residues in the CDR3. The CDR3: CASSLLGGKAGELFF. CDR3 bases: TGTGCCAGCAGCTTATTAGGGGGAAAGGCCGGGGAGCTGTTTTTT.

This clone has only one observation. The genes are TRBV5-6 and TRBJ2-3, with 8 bases that match TRBD1. The CDR3 is 14 residues long. Germline V gene sequence: CDR1 SGHDT, CDR2 YYEEEE. Trimming took 4 bases from V and 1 from J; bases not matched to a gene: 2. The CDR3 reads CASSQTGGTDTQYF. For the CDR3, the DNA is TGTGCCAGCAGCCAGACAGGGGGCACAGATACGCAGTATTTT.

The V gene is TRBV7-2, the J gene TRBJ1-4; the D gene is possibly TRBD1 (6 bases). V lost 5 bases and J 7 bases, leaving 17 bases between the germline ends. Germline V gene lookup returns CDR1 SGHTA and CDR2 FQGNSA. The CDR3 length is 15 residues. The CDR3 sequence is CASSVSGGRFEKLFF. The CDR3 bases are TGTGCCAGCAGCGTGTCGGGGGGGCGATTTGAAAAACTGTTTTTT.